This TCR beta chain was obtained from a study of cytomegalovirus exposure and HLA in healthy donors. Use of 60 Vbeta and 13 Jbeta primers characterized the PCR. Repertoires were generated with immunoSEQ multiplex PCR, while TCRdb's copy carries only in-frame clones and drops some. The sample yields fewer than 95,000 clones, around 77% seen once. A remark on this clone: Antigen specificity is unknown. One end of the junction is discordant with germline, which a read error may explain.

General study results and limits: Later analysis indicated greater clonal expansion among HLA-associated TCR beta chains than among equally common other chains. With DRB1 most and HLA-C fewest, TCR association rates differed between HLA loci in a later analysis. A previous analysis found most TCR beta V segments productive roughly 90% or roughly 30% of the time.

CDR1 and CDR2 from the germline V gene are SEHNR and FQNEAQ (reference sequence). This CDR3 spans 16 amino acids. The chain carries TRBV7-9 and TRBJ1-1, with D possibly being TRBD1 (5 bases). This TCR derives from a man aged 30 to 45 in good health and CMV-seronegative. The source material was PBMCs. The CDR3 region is CSSSPGGLESNTEAFF. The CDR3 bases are TGTTCCAGCAGCCCGGGGGGACTGGAGTCGAACACTGAAGCTTTCTTT.